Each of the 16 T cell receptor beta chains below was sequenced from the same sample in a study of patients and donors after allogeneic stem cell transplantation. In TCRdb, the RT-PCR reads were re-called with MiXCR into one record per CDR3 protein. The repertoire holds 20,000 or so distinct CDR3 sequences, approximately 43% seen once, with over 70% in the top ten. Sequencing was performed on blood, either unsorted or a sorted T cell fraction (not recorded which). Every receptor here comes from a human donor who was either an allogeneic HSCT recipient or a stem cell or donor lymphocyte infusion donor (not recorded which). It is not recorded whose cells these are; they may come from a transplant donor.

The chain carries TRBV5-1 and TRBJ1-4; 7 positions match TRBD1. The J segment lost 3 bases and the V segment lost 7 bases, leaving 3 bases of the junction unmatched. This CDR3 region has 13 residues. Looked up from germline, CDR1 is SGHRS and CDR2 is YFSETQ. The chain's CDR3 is CASGTDPNEKLFF. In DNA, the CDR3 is TGCGCCAGCGGGACAGATCCTAATGAAAAACTGTTTTTT.

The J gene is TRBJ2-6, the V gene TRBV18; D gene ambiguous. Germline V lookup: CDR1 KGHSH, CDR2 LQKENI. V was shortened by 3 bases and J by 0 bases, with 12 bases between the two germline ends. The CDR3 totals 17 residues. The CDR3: CASSPYNVGSGANVLTF. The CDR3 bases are TGTGCCAGCTCACCTTACAACGTGGGCTCTGGGGCCAACGTCCTGACTTTC.

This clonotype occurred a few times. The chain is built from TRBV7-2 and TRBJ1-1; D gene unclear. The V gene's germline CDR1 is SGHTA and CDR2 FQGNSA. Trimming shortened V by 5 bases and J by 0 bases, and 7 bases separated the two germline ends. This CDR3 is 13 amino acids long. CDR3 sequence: CASSRTVNTEAFF. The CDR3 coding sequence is TGTGCCAGCAGCCGAACAGTGAACACTGAAGCTTTCTTT.

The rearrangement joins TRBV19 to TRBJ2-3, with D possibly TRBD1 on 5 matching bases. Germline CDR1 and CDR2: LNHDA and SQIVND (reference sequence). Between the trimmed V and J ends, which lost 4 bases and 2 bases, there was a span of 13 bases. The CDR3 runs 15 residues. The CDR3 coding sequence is TGTGCCAGTAGTAAGAAAGGCAGGGTCACAGATACGCAGTATTTT. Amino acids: CASSKKGRVTDTQYF.

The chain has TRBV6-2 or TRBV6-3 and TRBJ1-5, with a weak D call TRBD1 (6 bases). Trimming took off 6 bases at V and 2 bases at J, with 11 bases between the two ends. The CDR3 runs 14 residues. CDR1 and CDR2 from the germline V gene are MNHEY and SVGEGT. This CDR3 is CASRRDNGNQPQHF. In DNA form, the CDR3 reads TGTGCCAGCAGACGGGACAATGGCAATCAGCCCCAGCATTTT.

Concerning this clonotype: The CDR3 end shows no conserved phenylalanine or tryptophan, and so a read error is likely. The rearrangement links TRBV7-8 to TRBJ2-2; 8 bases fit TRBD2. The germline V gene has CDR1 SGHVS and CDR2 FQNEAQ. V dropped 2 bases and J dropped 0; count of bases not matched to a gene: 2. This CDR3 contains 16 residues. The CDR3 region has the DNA TGTGCCAGCAGCTTACTAGCGGGTGCGAACACCGGGGAGCTGTTTTTG. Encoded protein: CASSLLAGANTGELFL.

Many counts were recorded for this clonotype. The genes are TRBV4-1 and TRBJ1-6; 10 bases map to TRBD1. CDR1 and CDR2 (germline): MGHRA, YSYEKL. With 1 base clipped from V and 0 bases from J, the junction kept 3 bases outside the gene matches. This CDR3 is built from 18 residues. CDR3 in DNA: TGCGCCAGCAGCCAAGGGACAGGGGGGAGCTCCTATAATTCACCCCTCCACTTT. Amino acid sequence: CASSQGTGGSSYNSPLHF.

The chain's CDR3 is CASSLEGRTGVNTEAFF. In nucleotides, the CDR3 is TGCGCCAGCAGCTTGGAGGGCAGGACAGGCGTGAACACTGAAGCTTTCTTT. The chain carries TRBV5-1 and TRBJ1-1; 7 nucleotides align to TRBD1. CDR1 is SGHRS and CDR2 is YFSETQ in the germline V gene. The CDR3 is 17 residues long. V shed 0 bases, J shed 0 bases, and the junction held 8 bases outside the gene matches.

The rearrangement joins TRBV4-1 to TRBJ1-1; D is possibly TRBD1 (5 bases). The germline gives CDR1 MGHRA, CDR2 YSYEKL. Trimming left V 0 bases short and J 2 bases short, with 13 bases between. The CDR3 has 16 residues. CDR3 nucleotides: TGCGCCAGCAGCCAAGATCATCGGACACCCAACACTGAAGCTTTCTTT. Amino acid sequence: CASSQDHRTPNTEAFF.

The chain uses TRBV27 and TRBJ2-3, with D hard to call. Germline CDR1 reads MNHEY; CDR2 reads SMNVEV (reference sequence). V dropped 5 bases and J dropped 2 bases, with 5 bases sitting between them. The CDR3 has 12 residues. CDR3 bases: TGTGCCAGCAGTACGTACACAGATACGCAGTATTTT. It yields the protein CASSTYTDTQYF.

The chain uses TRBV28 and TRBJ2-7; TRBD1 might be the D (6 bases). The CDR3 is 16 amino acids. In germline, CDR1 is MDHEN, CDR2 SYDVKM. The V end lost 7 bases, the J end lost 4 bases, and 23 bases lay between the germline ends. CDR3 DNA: TGTGCCAGCACTCTTCTGGACAGAGCCCCGCCATACGAGCAGTACTTC. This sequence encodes CASTLLDRAPPYEQYF.

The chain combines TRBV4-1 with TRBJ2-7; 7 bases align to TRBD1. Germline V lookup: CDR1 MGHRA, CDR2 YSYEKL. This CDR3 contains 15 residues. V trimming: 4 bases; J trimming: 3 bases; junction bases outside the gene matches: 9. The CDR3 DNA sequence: TGCGCCAGCAGCCTTACCGGGACAGCGATCTACGAGCAGTACTTC. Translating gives CASSLTGTAIYEQYF.

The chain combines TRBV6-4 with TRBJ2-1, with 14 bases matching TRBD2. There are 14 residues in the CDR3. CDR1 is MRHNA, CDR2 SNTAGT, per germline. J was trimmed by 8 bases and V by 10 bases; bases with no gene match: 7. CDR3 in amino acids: CAISGTSGSHEQFF. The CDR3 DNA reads TGTGCCATTTCTGGGACTAGCGGGAGCCATGAGCAGTTCTTC.

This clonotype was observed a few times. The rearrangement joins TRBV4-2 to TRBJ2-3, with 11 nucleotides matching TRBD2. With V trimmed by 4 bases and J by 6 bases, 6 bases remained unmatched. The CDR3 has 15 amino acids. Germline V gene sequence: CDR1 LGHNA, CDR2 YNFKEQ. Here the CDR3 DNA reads TGTGCCAGCAGCCCGACTAGCGGGATCTCGGATACGCAGTATTTT. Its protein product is CASSPTSGISDTQYF.

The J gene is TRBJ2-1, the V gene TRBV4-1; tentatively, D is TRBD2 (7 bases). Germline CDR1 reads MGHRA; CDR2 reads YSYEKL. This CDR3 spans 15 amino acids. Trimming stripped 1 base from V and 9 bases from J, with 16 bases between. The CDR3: CASSQVNRGAIEQFF. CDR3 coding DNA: TGCGCCAGCAGCCAAGTCAACCGGGGGGCAATTGAGCAGTTCTTC.

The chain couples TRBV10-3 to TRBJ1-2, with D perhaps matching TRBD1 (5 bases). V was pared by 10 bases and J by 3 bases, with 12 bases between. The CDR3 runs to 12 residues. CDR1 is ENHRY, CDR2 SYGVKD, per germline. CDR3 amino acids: CASRRVDYGYTF. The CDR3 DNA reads TGTGCCAGCCGCAGGGTTGACTATGGCTACACCTTC.